These T cell receptor beta chains were read from a single sample in a study of response to subunit inactivated influenza vaccine. TCRdb reprocessed the RT-PCR reads via MiXCR and lists one record per CDR3 protein. The sample holds around 750,000 distinct CDR3 sequences; approximately 22% are singletons and the top ten take 10%. Sample: PBMCs from blood, taken 5 days after vaccination. Receptors were obtained from a man aged 45-65 years who received an inactivated influenza vaccine. CDR3s include the opening cysteine and the closing phenylalanine or tryptophan. A D gene is named only where the DNA matches it firmly. Part of the rows lack a size; the others show once, few, many or a class for expanded clones.

d_call: NA; cdr3_length: 16; v_call: TRBV7-9; clone_size: many; j_call: TRBJ2-3; cdr3_nt: TGTGCCAGCAGCTTAGCGGGGGGATCCCACACAGATACGCAGTATTTT; cdr3_aa: CASSLAGGSHTDTQYF
d_call: TRBD2; cdr3_length: 15; v_call: TRBV20-1; clone_size: few; j_call: TRBJ2-1; cdr3_nt: TGCAGTGCTAGGACCGGGACTAGCGGGAAGAATGAGCAGTTCTTC; cdr3_aa: CSARTGTSGKNEQFF
d_call: NA; cdr3_length: 11; v_call: TRBV29-1; clone_size: NA; j_call: TRBJ1-1; cdr3_nt: TGCAGCGTTTCGTATCGGGCTGAAGCTTTCTTT; cdr3_aa: CSVSYRAEAFF
d_call: NA; cdr3_length: 15; v_call: TRBV5-1; clone_size: NA; j_call: TRBJ1-4; cdr3_nt: TGCGCCAGCAGCCTTGCTGGGGTTCGAGATGAAAAACTGTTTTTT; cdr3_aa: CASSLAGVRDEKLFF
d_call: TRBD2; cdr3_length: 19; v_call: TRBV6-2/TRBV6-3; clone_size: NA; j_call: TRBJ2-1; cdr3_nt: TGTGCCAGCAGTTACGAGTTGGCTAGCGGGAGCAGCTCCTACAATGAGCAGTTCTTC; cdr3_aa: CASSYELASGSSSYNEQFF
d_call: NA; cdr3_length: 15; v_call: TRBV20-1; clone_size: NA; j_call: TRBJ2-2; cdr3_nt: TGCAGTGCTAGAAAAGCGGGTACGAACACCGGGGAGCTGTTTTTT; cdr3_aa: CSARKAGTNTGELFF
d_call: NA; cdr3_length: 12; v_call: TRBV12-3/TRBV12-4; clone_size: NA; j_call: TRBJ2-4; cdr3_nt: TGTGCCAGCAGTTTAGCTTCGGACATTCAGTACTTC; cdr3_aa: CASSLASDIQYF
d_call: NA; cdr3_length: 14; v_call: TRBV20-1; clone_size: few; j_call: TRBJ2-7; cdr3_nt: TGCAGTGCCAGCCCTATGAGGAGCTCCTACGAGCAGTACTTC; cdr3_aa: CSASPMRSSYEQYF
d_call: NA; cdr3_length: 14; v_call: TRBV28; clone_size: NA; j_call: TRBJ2-3; cdr3_nt: TGTGCCAGCAGTCTCGGGACCATGTACCGTACGCAGTATTTT; cdr3_aa: CASSLGTMYRTQYF
d_call: TRBD2; cdr3_length: 15; v_call: TRBV6-4; clone_size: many; j_call: TRBJ2-1; cdr3_nt: TGTGCCAGCAGTAGAGGGACTAGGTCCTACAATGAGCAGTTCTTC; cdr3_aa: CASSRGTRSYNEQFF
d_call: TRBD1; cdr3_length: 15; v_call: TRBV5-1; clone_size: NA; j_call: TRBJ1-2; cdr3_nt: TGCGCCAGCAGCTTGTTTTCGACAGGGGGTGAAGGCTACACCTTC; cdr3_aa: CASSLFSTGGEGYTF
d_call: NA; cdr3_length: 16; v_call: TRBV7-2; clone_size: few; j_call: TRBJ2-1; cdr3_nt: TGTGCCAGCAGCTTAGTCGGCCAGGGGGGGTACAATGAGCAGTTCTTC; cdr3_aa: CASSLVGQGGYNEQFF
d_call: NA; cdr3_length: 17; v_call: TRBV12-3/TRBV12-4; clone_size: NA; j_call: TRBJ1-2; cdr3_nt: TGTGCCAGCAGTGACCTGGGGTGGGGGATAGTCGCTAACGGCTACACCTTC; cdr3_aa: CASSDLGWGIVANGYTF
d_call: NA; cdr3_length: 14; v_call: TRBV18; clone_size: NA; j_call: TRBJ2-7; cdr3_nt: TGTGCCAGCTCACCACAGAACCTGGAGGGAGGGCAGTACTTC; cdr3_aa: CASSPQNLEGGQYF
d_call: NA; cdr3_length: 13; v_call: TRBV15; clone_size: NA; j_call: TRBJ1-5; cdr3_nt: TGTGCCACCAGGGGGACGGGAGGTCAGCCCCAGCATTTT; cdr3_aa: CATRGTGGQPQHF
d_call: NA; cdr3_length: 16; v_call: TRBV19; clone_size: NA; j_call: TRBJ2-7; cdr3_nt: TGTGCCAGTAGTATCGGGCCGTCAAGGGGTTCCTACGAGCAGTACTTC; cdr3_aa: CASSIGPSRGSYEQYF
d_call: NA; cdr3_length: 12; v_call: TRBV7-2; clone_size: NA; j_call: TRBJ2-7; cdr3_nt: TGTGCCAGCAGCTTAGATATTGGAGAGCAGTACTTC; cdr3_aa: CASSLDIGEQYF
d_call: NA; cdr3_length: 16; v_call: TRBV4-2; clone_size: few; j_call: TRBJ2-7; cdr3_nt: TGTGCCAGCAGCCAAGGGACTTCGGACGGATCCTACGAGCAGTACTTC; cdr3_aa: CASSQGTSDGSYEQYF
d_call: NA; cdr3_length: 14; v_call: TRBV20-1; clone_size: few; j_call: TRBJ2-7; cdr3_nt: TGCAGTGCTAGACGACTGAGTCTCTCCTACGAGCAGTACTTC; cdr3_aa: CSARRLSLSYEQYF
d_call: NA; cdr3_length: 16; v_call: TRBV4-1; clone_size: NA; j_call: TRBJ1-2; cdr3_nt: TGCGCCAGCAGCCGGCTTCCGGGACCCCGTAACTATGGCTACACCTTC; cdr3_aa: CASSRLPGPRNYGYTF
d_call: NA; cdr3_length: 13; v_call: TRBV20-1; clone_size: few; j_call: TRBJ2-7; cdr3_nt: TGCAGTGCTCAGGTACCCCTGGACTACGAGCAGTACTTC; cdr3_aa: CSAQVPLDYEQYF
d_call: TRBD2; cdr3_length: 15; v_call: TRBV20-1; clone_size: NA; j_call: TRBJ2-1; cdr3_nt: TGCAGTGCTAGCCTAGCGGGAGTTCCCTACAATGAGCAGTTCTTC; cdr3_aa: CSASLAGVPYNEQFF
d_call: NA; cdr3_length: 16; v_call: TRBV29-1; clone_size: few; j_call: TRBJ2-3; cdr3_nt: TGCAGCGTTGAAAGGCCCGGGGGTGTGGGAACAGATACGCAGTATTTT; cdr3_aa: CSVERPGGVGTDTQYF
d_call: NA; cdr3_length: 16; v_call: TRBV20-1; clone_size: NA; j_call: TRBJ2-2; cdr3_nt: TGCAGTGCTAGGGTGCCGGGGACGGAACTCACCGGGGAGCTGTTTTTT; cdr3_aa: CSARVPGTELTGELFF
d_call: NA; cdr3_length: 14; v_call: TRBV4-3; clone_size: NA; j_call: TRBJ1-5; cdr3_nt: TGCGCCAGCAGCCAAGATAGACGTAATCAGCCCCAGCATTTT; cdr3_aa: CASSQDRRNQPQHF